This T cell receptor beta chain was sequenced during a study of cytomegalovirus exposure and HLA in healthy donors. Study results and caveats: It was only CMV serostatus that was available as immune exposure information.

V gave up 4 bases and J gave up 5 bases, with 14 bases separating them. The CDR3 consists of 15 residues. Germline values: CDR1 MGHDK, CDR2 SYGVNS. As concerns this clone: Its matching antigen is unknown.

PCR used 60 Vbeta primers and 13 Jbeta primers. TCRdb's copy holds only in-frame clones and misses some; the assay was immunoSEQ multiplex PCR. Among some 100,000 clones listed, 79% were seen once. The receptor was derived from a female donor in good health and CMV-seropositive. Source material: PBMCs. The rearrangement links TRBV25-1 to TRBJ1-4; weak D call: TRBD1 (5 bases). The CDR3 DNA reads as TGTGCCAGCAGTGGAACCGGGACTAGAAATGAAAAACTGTTTTTT. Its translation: CASSGTGTRNEKLFF. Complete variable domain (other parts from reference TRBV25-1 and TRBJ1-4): EADIYQTPRYLVIGTGKKITLECSQTMGHDKMYWYQQDPGMELHLIHYSYGVNSTEKGDLSSESTVSRIRTEHFPLTLESARPSHTSQYLCASSGTGTRNEKLFFGSGTQLSVL.